This T cell receptor beta chain was sequenced during a study of T cell changes during pregnancy in multiple sclerosis. There are 13 residues in the CDR3. V lost 5 bases to trimming and J lost 10 bases, with 16 bases between them. Germline V lookup: CDR1 SGHRS, CDR2 YFSETQ. Assay used: immunoSEQ multiplex PCR; TCRdb lists only in-frame clones, some missing. The data hold some 97,000 clones, with around nine tenths observed a single time. The V gene is TRBV5-1, the J gene TRBJ2-1, with D unresolved. The sequence was obtained from a female donor with multiple sclerosis, enrolled in a pregnancy study. The source material was peripheral blood, sampled in the second trimester of pregnancy. The CDR3 DNA is TGCGCCAGCAGTTATTACTTTAGAGAGGAGCAGTTCTTC. Protein: CASSYYFREEQFF.